Detailed here is one TCR beta chain. The sample belongs to a study of T cell changes during pregnancy in multiple sclerosis. The assay was immunoSEQ multiplex PCR, and TCRdb's table has in-frame clones only and misses some. The sample shows some 60,000 clones, 80% to 95% of them seen only once. The CDR3 loop spans 18 amino acids. With V trimmed by 3 bases and J by 0 bases, 10 bases remained unmatched. Germline CDR1 SGHNT, CDR2 YYREEE (reference sequence). The TCR originated in a female donor with multiple sclerosis, enrolled in a pregnancy study. The sequences come from peripheral blood, collected in the first trimester of pregnancy. The chain combines TRBV5-4 with TRBJ2-2; the match to TRBD1 covers 8 bases. CDR3: CASSSYRGTASNTGELFF. The CDR3 DNA reads as TGTGCCAGCAGCTCGTACAGGGGGACCGCTTCGAACACCGGGGAGCTGTTTTTT.